A single sample is the source of the 21 T cell receptor beta chains below, sequenced in a study of cytomegalovirus exposure and HLA in healthy donors listed by TCRdb under 2017. Libraries came from the immunoSEQ multiplex PCR assay. TCRdb's version of the immuneACCESS table is confined to in-frame rearrangements and falls short of the full clone set. An unresolved V gene accounts for under half of the shortfall where checked; the remainder is of unknown origin. The sample table contains fewer than 150,000 clones; only one count was recorded for 85% to 90% of them. Together, the top ten hold 8.7% of the sample. The sequencing input was PBMCs. Source of these receptors: a young man in good health and CMV-seropositive.

The CDR3 loop is CASSPQIQGGYTF. The CDR3 bases are TGTGCCAGCAGCCCCCAGATCCAGGGTGGCTACACCTTC. V and J are TRBV7-6 and TRBJ1-2; a possible D gene is TRBD1 (5 bases). Germline V gene lookup returns CDR1 SGHVS and CDR2 FNYEAQ. V dropped 5 bases and J dropped 7 bases, with 14 bases sitting between them. CDR3 size: 13 residues.

The table lists this clone with a count of one. The J gene is TRBJ2-3, the V gene TRBV9; 10 bases fit TRBD2. This CDR3 is built from 16 residues. J was trimmed by 2 bases and V by 2 bases; bases with no gene match: 5. Germline V lookup: CDR1 SGDLS, CDR2 YYNGEE. CDR3 DNA: TGTGCCAGCAGCGTGCTAGCGGGGGCCTCCACAGATACGCAGTATTTT. This codes for CASSVLAGASTDTQYF.

The J gene is TRBJ1-4, the V gene TRBV14; maybe TRBD1 (6 bases). This CDR3 comprises 13 residues. Trimming pared 9 bases from V and 12 bases from J, leaving 20 bases between. Per the germline V gene, CDR1 is SGHDN and CDR2 is FVKESK. Written as DNA, the CDR3 is TGTGCCAGTACGGAGTGGGGGCCGAGGGAACTGTTTTTT. This codes for CASTEWGPRELFF.

This clone was recorded once. The genes are TRBV7-2 and TRBJ1-1, with 8 nucleotides matching TRBD1. Germline trimming cut 5 bases from V and 10 bases from J; bases unmatched to any gene: 9. The CDR3 sequence is 13 residues long. The V gene's germline CDR1 is SGHTA and CDR2 FQGNSA. The CDR3 region is CASSTRQGLAAFF. The CDR3 bases are TGTGCCAGCAGCACACGACAGGGGTTGGCAGCTTTCTTT. The complete variable domain, with remaining parts taken from reference TRBV7-2 and TRBJ1-1, reads GAGVSQSPSNKVTEKGKDVELRCDPISGHTALYWYRQSLGQGLEFLIYFQGNSAPDKSGLPSDRFSAERTGGSVSTLTIQRTQQEDSAVYLCASSTRQGLAAFFGQGTRLTVV.

The chain combines TRBV27 with TRBJ1-5; 7 bases agree with TRBD1. The CDR3 contains 14 residues. Germline V lookup: CDR1 MNHEY, CDR2 SMNVEV (reference sequence). Unmatched junction bases numbered 6, after V lost 5 bases and J lost 5 bases. CDR3 in amino acids: CASSLTGVHQPQHF. CDR3 coding DNA: TGTGCCAGCAGTCTAACAGGGGTGCATCAGCCCCAGCATTTT.

V is TRBV12-5 and J is TRBJ1-1, with D hard to call. The V gene lost 6 bases and the J gene lost 1 base, with 9 bases spanning the gap. CDR1 LGHNT and CDR2 FRNRAP come from the germline V gene. This CDR3 region has 13 residues. The CDR3 nucleotides are TGTGCTAGTGGGTCCACCAGGAACACTGAAGCTTTCTTT. Translated, it gives CASGSTRNTEAFF.

The chain uses TRBV10-1 and TRBJ2-3, with a weak D call TRBD1 (5 bases). Per germline, CDR1 WNHNN and CDR2 SYGVQD (reference sequence). V was cut by 3 bases and J by 4 bases, with 8 bases left in between. The CDR3 loop spans 13 amino acids. The CDR3 reads CASSDGAPDTQYF. The DNA for the CDR3 is TGCGCCAGCAGTGATGGGGCCCCAGATACGCAGTATTTT.

The rearrangement uses TRBV6-1 and TRBJ2-7, with TRBD2 identical over 7 bases. The J segment lost 2 bases and the V segment lost 0 bases, leaving 7 bases of the junction unmatched. The V gene's germline CDR1 is MNHNS and CDR2 SASEGT. This CDR3 contains 16 residues. CDR3 DNA sequence: TGTGCCAGCAGTGAAGCCGTAGGACTAGGGGCCTACGAGCAGTACTTC. Translated, it gives CASSEAVGLGAYEQYF.

The V and J genes are TRBV7-9 and TRBJ2-3, with D perhaps TRBD2 (7 bases). V lost 5 bases and J 4 bases, leaving 16 bases between the germline ends. Per germline, CDR1 SEHNR and CDR2 FQNEAQ (reference sequence). This CDR3 region has 15 residues. In DNA form, the CDR3 reads TGTGCCAGCAGCGCAGCCCGGGGGGCCGCAGATACGCAGTATTTT. It yields the protein CASSAARGAADTQYF.

The chain combines TRBV4-2 with TRBJ2-1; TRBD2 matches 7 bases. V dropped 0 bases and J dropped 3; count of bases not matched to a gene: 8. Germline-derived CDR1 and CDR2 are LGHNA and YNFKEQ. The CDR3 has 17 amino acids. In DNA, the CDR3 is TGTGCCAGCAGCCAAGAAGGCGGGAGAAACGTCTACAATGAGCAGTTCTTC. Its protein is CASSQEGGRNVYNEQFF.

In its sample, this clone was seen once. The chain couples TRBV27 to TRBJ2-1, with TRBD2 matching 10 bases. The germline V gene has CDR1 MNHEY and CDR2 SMNVEV (reference sequence). CDR3 size: 16 residues. V shed 1 base, J shed 8 bases, and the junction held 8 bases outside the gene matches. CDR3 coding DNA: TGTGCCAGCAGTTTATGGCCTAGCGGGAGTTTCTATGAGCAGTTCTTC. Amino acid sequence: CASSLWPSGSFYEQFF.

The chain combines TRBV7-6 with TRBJ2-7; 8 nucleotides match TRBD1. CDR1 and CDR2 from the germline V gene are SGHVS and FNYEAQ. J gave up 6 bases and V 4 bases, and 8 bases lay outside the gene matches. The CDR3 extends over 14 amino acids. The CDR3 sequence: CASSSGQGSTEQYF. The DNA of the CDR3 is TGTGCCAGCAGCTCCGGACAGGGAAGTACCGAGCAGTACTTC.

The chain couples TRBV7-8 to TRBJ2-1; 8 positions match TRBD1. The V gene's germline CDR1 is SGHVS and CDR2 FQNEAQ. Trimming at V came to 1 base and at J to 4 bases, leaving 6 bases not matched to a gene. The CDR3 sequence is 16 residues long. DNA for the CDR3: TGTGCCAGCAGCTTAGGGGCAGGGGGCTTGTACAATGAGCAGTTCTTC. Amino acid sequence: CASSLGAGGLYNEQFF.

The J gene is TRBJ2-7, the V gene TRBV11-3, with D perhaps TRBD1 (6 bases). CDR1 is SGHNT, CDR2 YENEEA, per germline. The CDR3 has 12 amino acids. Deletions cut 3 bases from V and 11 bases from J, with 14 bases between. Here the CDR3 reads CASSFGSAGEYF. CDR3 nucleotides: TGTGCCAGCAGCTTTGGGTCGGCAGGGGAGTACTTC.

This clone was picked up one time. This sequence joins TRBV27 and TRBJ2-7; 7 bases are a match to TRBD2. CDR1 and CDR2 (germline): MNHEY, SMNVEV (reference sequence). The CDR3 spans 15 residues. V trimming: 1 base; J trimming: 3 bases; junction bases outside the gene matches: 6. The CDR3, as DNA: TGTGCCAGCAGTTTATTTGCGGGAGAAAACTACGAGCAGTACTTC. The encoded protein is CASSLFAGENYEQYF.

The chain carries TRBV21-1 and TRBJ2-7; the table's D call, TRBD1, has no DNA check behind it. TRBV21-1 is recorded as a pseudogene. CDR3 size: 14 residues. Here the CDR3 DNA reads TGTGCCAGCAGACCGAGGACAGGGTATCGGGAGCAGTACTTC. This sequence encodes CASRPRTGYREQYF.

The chain has TRBV2 and TRBJ2-5; tentatively, D is TRBD2 (7 bases). V lost 8 bases, J lost 6 bases, and 16 bases lay in between. The CDR3 length is 13 residues. Germline assignment: CDR1 SNHLY and CDR2 FYNNEI. CDR3 in DNA: TGTGCCAGCGAACAGGGAGGGCGGCAGACCCAGTACTTC. This encodes CASEQGGRQTQYF.

This chain connects TRBV19 to TRBJ2-2, with 7 nucleotides matching TRBD2. Germline V CDR1 and CDR2: LNHDA, SQIVND (reference sequence). The CDR3 consists of 15 residues. The V and J ends lost 5 bases and 7 bases, in that order; junction bases with no gene match: 10. The CDR3 DNA follows: TGTGCCAGTAGTGTCCTGGGAGGGGCTAACGGGGAGCTGTTTTTT. Translated, it gives CASSVLGGANGELFF.

The CDR3 sequence: CASSRPGSTGNEQFF. The DNA for the CDR3 is TGTGCCAGCAGTCGTCCCGGATCAACGGGGAATGAGCAGTTCTTC. V and J are TRBV5-4 and TRBJ2-1, with D possibly being TRBD2 (5 bases). The length of the CDR3 is 15 residues. V lost 5 bases to trimming and J lost 7 bases, with 19 bases between them. Germline CDR1 SGHNT, CDR2 YYREEE (reference sequence).

V gene TRBV14 combines with J gene TRBJ2-5, with TRBD2 identical over 10 bases. The ends lost 6 bases at V and 3 bases at J; junction bases unmatched: 16. Germline assignment: CDR1 SGHDN and CDR2 FVKESK. This CDR3 comprises 18 residues. CDR3 bases: TGTGCCAGCAGTACAGATAAGCGGGAGGGCCAGGTTGAAGAGACCCAGTACTTC. Translation: CASSTDKREGQVEETQYF.

In this sample, this clone turned up once. This chain uses TRBV6-1 with TRBJ2-7, with D possibly being TRBD1 (5 bases). Trimming left V 7 bases short and J 2 bases short, with 18 bases between. Germline assignment: CDR1 MNHNS and CDR2 SASEGT. The CDR3 has 15 residues. Here the CDR3 reads CASTADGLGAYEQYF. For the CDR3, the DNA is TGTGCCAGCACTGCCGATGGGCTAGGGGCCTACGAGCAGTACTTC.